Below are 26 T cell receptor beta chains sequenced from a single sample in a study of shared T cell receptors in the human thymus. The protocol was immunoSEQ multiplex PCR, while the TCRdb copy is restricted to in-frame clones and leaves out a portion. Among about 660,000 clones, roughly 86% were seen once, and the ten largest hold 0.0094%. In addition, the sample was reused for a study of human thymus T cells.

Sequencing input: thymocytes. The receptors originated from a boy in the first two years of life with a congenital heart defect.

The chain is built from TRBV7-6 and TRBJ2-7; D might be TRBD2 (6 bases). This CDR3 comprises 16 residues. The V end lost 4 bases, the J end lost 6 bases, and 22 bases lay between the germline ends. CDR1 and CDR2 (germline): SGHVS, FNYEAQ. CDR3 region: CASSSEPGDELREQYF. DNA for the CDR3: TGTGCCAGCAGCTCCGAGCCGGGGGACGAACTACGCGAGCAGTACTTC.

CDR3 residues: CAWSRQGRVWSYEQYF. CDR3 DNA sequence: TGTGCCTGGAGTAGGCAGGGAAGGGTTTGGTCCTACGAGCAGTACTTC. The genes are TRBV30 and TRBJ2-7; D is perhaps TRBD1 (5 bases). The CDR3 consists of 16 residues. The V gene lost 2 bases and the J gene lost 1 base, with 18 bases spanning the gap. Germline V lookup: CDR1 GTSNPN, CDR2 SVGIG (reference sequence).

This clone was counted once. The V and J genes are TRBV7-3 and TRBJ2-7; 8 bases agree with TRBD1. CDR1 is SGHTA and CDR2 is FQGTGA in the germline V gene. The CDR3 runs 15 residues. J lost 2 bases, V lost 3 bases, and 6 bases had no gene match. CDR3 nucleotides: TGTGCCAGCAGCTTGCTGACAGGGGAGCCCTACGAGCAGTACTTC. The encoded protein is CASSLLTGEPYEQYF.

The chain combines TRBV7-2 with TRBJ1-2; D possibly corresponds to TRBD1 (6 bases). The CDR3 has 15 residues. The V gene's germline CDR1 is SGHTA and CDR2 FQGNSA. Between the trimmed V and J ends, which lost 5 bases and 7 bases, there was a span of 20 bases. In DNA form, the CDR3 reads TGTGCCAGCAGCGGCCCCATTACAGGGCTGGGTGGCTACACCTTC. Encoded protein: CASSGPITGLGGYTF.

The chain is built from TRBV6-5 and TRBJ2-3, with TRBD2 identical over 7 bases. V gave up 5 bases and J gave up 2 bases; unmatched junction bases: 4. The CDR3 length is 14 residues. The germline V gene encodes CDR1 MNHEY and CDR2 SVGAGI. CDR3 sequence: CASSAGVNTDTQYF. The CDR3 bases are TGTGCCAGCAGTGCGGGGGTTAACACAGATACGCAGTATTTT.

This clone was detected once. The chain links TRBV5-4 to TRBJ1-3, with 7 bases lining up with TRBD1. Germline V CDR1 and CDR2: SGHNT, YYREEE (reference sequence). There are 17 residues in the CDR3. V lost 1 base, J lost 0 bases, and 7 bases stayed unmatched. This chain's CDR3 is CASSLNSGTASGNTIYF. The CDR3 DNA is TGTGCCAGCAGCTTGAACTCCGGGACAGCCTCTGGAAACACCATATATTTT.

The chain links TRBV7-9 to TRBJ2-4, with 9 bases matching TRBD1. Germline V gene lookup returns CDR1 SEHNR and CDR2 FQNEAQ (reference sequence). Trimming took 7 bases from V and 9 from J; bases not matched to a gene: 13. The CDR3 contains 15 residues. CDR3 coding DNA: TGTGCCAGCACTGGCGCCGGGACAGGGAAGTCCATTCAGTACTTC. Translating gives CASTGAGTGKSIQYF.

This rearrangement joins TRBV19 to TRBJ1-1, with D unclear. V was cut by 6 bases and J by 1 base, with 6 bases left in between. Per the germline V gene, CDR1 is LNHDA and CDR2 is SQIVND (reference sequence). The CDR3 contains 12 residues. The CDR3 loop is CASRNRNTEAFF. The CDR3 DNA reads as TGTGCCAGTAGGAACAGGAACACTGAAGCTTTCTTT.

The CDR3 nucleotides are TGCAGCGTTTTGACAGCAAGGAACACTGAAGCTTTCTTT. It specifies CSVLTARNTEAFF. The chain joins TRBV29-1 to TRBJ1-1, with D perhaps matching TRBD1 (5 bases). Germline CDR1 is SQVTM and CDR2 is ANQGSEA. Trimming shortened V by 5 bases and J by 1 base, and 11 bases separated the two germline ends. This CDR3 has 13 amino acids.

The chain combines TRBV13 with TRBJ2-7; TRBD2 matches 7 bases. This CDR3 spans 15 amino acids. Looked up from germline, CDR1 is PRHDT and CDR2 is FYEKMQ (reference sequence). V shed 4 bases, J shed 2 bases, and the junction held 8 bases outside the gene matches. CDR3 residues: CASSSRGGLTYEQYF. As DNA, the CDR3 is TGTGCCAGCAGCTCCCGCGGGGGTCTGACCTACGAGCAGTACTTC.

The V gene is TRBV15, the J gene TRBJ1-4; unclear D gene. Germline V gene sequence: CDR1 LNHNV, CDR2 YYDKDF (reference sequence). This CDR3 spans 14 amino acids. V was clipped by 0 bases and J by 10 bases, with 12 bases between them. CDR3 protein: CATSRELGPGKLFF. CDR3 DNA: TGTGCCACCAGCAGAGAGCTGGGTCCGGGAAAACTGTTTTTT.

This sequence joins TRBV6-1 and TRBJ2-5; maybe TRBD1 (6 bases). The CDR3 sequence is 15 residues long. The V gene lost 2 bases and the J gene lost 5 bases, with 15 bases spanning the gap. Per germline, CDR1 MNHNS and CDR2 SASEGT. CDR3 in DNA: TGTGCCAGCAGTGAACATCAGGACAGATCCGAGACCCAGTACTTC. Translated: CASSEHQDRSETQYF.

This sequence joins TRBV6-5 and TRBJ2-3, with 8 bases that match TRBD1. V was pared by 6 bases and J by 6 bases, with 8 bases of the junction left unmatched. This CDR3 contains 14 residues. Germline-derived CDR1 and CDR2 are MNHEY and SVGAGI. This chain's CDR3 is CASSHTQGADTQYF. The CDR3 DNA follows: TGTGCCAGCAGCCACACGCAGGGGGCGGATACGCAGTATTTT.

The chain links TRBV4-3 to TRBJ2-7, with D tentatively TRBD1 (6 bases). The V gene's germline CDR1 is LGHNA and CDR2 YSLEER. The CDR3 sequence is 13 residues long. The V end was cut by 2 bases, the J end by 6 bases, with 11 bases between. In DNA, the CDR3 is TGCGCCAGCAGCCAAACGCAGGGGAGCGAGCAGTACTTC. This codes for CASSQTQGSEQYF.

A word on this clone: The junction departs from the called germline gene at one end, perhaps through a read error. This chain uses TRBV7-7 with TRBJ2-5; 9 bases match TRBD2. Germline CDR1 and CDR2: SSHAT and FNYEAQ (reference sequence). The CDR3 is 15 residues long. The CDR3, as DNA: TGTGCTAGCAGCTCCCGGACTAGCGACGGAGAGACCCAGTACTTC. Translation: CASSSRTSDGETQYF.

The CDR3 region is CASSPGTSGYEQYF. CDR3 coding DNA: TGTGCCAGCAGCCCGGGGACTAGCGGCTACGAGCAGTACTTC. The chain employs TRBV7-9 and TRBJ2-7; 11 nucleotides match TRBD2. Germline V gene data show CDR1 as SEHNR and CDR2 as FQNEAQ (reference sequence). The CDR3 totals 14 residues. V gave up 5 bases and J gave up 3 bases; unmatched junction bases: 3. The variable domain in full, completed from reference TRBV7-9 and TRBJ2-7, reads DTGVSQNPRHKITKRGQNVTFRCDPISEHNRLYWYRQTLGQGPEFLTYFQNEAQLEKSRLLSDRFSAERPKGSFSTLEIQRTEQGDSAMYLCASSPGTSGYEQYFGPGTRLTVT.

DNA of the CDR3: TGCGCCAGCAGCGCAGGGGACACTGAAGCTTTCTTT. This encodes CASSAGDTEAFF. The V and J genes are TRBV5-1 and TRBJ1-1, with D perhaps matching TRBD1 (6 bases). The CDR3 contains 12 residues. V was clipped by 4 bases and J by 3 bases, with 7 bases between them. Germline V lookup: CDR1 SGHRS, CDR2 YFSETQ.

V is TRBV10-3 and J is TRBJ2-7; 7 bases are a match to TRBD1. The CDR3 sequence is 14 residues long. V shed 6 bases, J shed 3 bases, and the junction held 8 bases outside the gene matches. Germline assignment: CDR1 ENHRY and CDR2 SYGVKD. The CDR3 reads CAISLDRVYYEQYF. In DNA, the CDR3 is TGTGCCATCAGCCTAGACAGGGTTTACTACGAGCAGTACTTC.

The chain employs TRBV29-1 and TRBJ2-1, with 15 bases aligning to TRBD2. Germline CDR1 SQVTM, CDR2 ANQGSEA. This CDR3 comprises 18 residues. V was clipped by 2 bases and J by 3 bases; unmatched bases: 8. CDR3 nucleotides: TGCAGCGTTGAACCCCGGTGGGGACTAGCGGGGGGCTACAATGAGCAGTTCTTC. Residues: CSVEPRWGLAGGYNEQFF.

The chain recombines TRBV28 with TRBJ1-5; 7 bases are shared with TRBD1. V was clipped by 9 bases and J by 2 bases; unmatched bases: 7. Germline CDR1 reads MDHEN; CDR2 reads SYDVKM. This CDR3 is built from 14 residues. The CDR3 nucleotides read TGTGCCAGACAGGGGAAGGACGGCAATCAGCCCCAGCATTTT. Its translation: CARQGKDGNQPQHF.

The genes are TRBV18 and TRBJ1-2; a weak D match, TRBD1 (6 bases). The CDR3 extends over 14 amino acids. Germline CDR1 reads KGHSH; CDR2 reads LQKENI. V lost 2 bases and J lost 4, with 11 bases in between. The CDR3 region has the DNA TGTGCCAGCTCACCAGTGACAGGTTCCTATGGCTACACCTTC. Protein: CASSPVTGSYGYTF.

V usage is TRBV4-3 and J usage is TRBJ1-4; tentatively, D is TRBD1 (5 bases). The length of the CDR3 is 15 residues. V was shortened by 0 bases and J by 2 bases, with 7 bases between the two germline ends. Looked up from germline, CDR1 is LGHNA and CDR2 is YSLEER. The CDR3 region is CASSQDQGTNEKLFF. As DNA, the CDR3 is TGCGCCAGCAGCCAAGACCAGGGCACTAATGAAAAACTGTTTTTT.

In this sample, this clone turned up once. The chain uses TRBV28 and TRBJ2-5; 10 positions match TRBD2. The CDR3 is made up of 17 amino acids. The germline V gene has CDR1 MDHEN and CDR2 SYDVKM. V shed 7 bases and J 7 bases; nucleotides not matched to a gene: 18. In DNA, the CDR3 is TGTGCCAGCACACCAGGGGGCTTAGCGGGGGGCCGGGGGACCCAGTACTTC. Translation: CASTPGGLAGGRGTQYF.

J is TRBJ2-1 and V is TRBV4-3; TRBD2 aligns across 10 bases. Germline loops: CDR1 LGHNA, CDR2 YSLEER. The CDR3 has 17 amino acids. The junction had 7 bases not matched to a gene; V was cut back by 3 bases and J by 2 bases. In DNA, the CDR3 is TGCGCCAGCAGCCATAGTAAAGCGGGGGGGCCCTACAATGAGCAGTTCTTC. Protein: CASSHSKAGGPYNEQFF.

The CDR3 loop is CASSLIRAGETQYF. The CDR3 nucleotides read TGTGCCAGCAGTTTAATCAGGGCAGGGGAGACCCAGTACTTC. This chain connects TRBV28 to TRBJ2-5; a possible D gene is TRBD1 (5 bases). Germline CDR1 and CDR2: MDHEN and SYDVKM. This CDR3 is built from 14 residues. V lost 2 bases and J 5 bases, leaving 12 bases between the germline ends.

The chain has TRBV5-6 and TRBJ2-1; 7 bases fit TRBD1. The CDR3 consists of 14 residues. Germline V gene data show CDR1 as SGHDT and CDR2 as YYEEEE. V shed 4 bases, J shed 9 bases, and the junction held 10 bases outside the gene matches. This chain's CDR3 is CASSRRQGCGEQFF. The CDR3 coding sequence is TGTGCCAGCAGCAGACGACAGGGCTGCGGTGAGCAGTTCTTC.